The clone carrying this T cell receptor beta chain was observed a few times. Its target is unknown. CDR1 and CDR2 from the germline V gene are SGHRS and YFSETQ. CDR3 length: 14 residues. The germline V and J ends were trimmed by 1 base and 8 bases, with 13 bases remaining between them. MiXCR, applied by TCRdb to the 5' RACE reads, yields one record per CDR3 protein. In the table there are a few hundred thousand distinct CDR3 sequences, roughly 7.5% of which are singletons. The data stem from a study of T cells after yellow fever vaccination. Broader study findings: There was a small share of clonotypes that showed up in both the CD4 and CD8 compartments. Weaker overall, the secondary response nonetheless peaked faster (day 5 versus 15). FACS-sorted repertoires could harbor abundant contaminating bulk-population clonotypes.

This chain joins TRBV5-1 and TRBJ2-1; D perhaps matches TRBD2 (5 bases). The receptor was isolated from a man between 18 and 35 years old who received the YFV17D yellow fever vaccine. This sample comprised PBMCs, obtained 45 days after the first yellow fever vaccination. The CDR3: CASSLKSSSDEQFF. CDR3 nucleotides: TGCGCCAGCAGCTTGAAGTCTAGCAGCGATGAGCAGTTCTTC. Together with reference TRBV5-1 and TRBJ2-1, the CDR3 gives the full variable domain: KAGVTQTPRYLIKTRGQQVTLSCSPISGHRSVSWYQQTPGQGLQFLFEYFSETQRNKGNFPGRFSGRQFSNSRSEMNVSTLELGDSALYLCASSLKSSSDEQFFGPGTRLTVL.